A selection of T cell receptor beta chains follows, all from one sample in a study of cytomegalovirus exposure and HLA in healthy donors. Repertoires were generated with immunoSEQ multiplex PCR, while TCRdb's copy carries only in-frame clones and drops some. The profile shows some 44,000 clones, roughly 92% of them singletons. Sequencing was done on a sample of PBMCs. The receptors stem from a man between 18 and 29 years old in good health and CMV-seronegative. Both conserved end residues are part of each CDR3. D genes are given only for firm matches. Expanded clones are given a class, and other clones once, few, many or no size at all.

len,v_gene,j_gene,d_gene,abundance,CDR3aa,CDR3nt
13,TRBV6-5,TRBJ2-7,TRBD1,-,CASSYETGYEQYF,TGTGCCAGCAGTTACGAGACAGGGTACGAGCAGTACTTC
15,TRBV5-6,TRBJ2-1,TRBD2,-,CASSFPGGGYNEQFF,TGTGCCAGCAGCTTTCCGGGGGGTGGCTACAATGAGCAGTTCTTC
16,TRBV27,TRBJ2-7,TRBD2,-,CASSLGTSGSSYEQYF,TGTGCCAGCAGTTTAGGGACTAGCGGGAGCTCCTACGAGCAGTACTTC
14,TRBV19,TRBJ2-7,-,once,CASSTTGLPYEQYF,TGTGCCAGTAGTACTACGGGACTGCCGTACGAGCAGTACTTC
16,TRBV4-1,TRBJ2-3,TRBD2,-,CASSQGLAGPTDTQYF,TGCGCCAGCAGCCAAGGACTAGCGGGACCAACAGATACGCAGTATTTT
14,TRBV19,TRBJ2-1,TRBD2,-,CASSKRDGWYEQFF,TGTGCCAGTAGTAAGCGGGACGGGTGGTATGAGCAGTTCTTC
16,TRBV7-8,TRBJ2-3,TRBD1,-,CASSPPGTGGEDTQYF,TGTGCCAGCAGCCCCCCCGGGACAGGGGGCGAAGATACGCAGTATTTT
14,TRBV27,TRBJ2-1,TRBD2,-,CVSRASGFYNEQFF,TGTGTCAGCAGGGCTAGCGGGTTTTACAATGAGCAGTTCTTC
15,TRBV6-6,TRBJ2-2,TRBD1,-,CATLLQTGGTGELFF,TGTGCCACCCTCTTACAGACAGGGGGCACCGGGGAGCTGTTTTTT
11,TRBV7-2,TRBJ2-5,-,-,CASSFQDYQYF,TGTGCCAGCAGCTTTCAGGACTACCAGTACTTC
12,TRBV29-1,TRBJ1-4,-,-,CSVEDQGEKLFF,TGCAGCGTTGAAGATCAGGGCGAAAAACTGTTTTTT
16,TRBV10-3,TRBJ2-5,TRBD2,-,CAISESRASGRETQYF,TGTGCCATCAGTGAGTCGAGGGCTAGCGGCCGGGAGACCCAGTACTTC
13,TRBV11-2,TRBJ2-7,-,few,CASSLGQVYEQYF,TGTGCCAGCAGCTTAGGGCAGGTCTACGAGCAGTACTTC
15,TRBV7-2,TRBJ1-5,-,-,CASSNNGGPNQPQHF,TGTGCCAGCAGCAATAACGGGGGACCCAATCAGCCCCAGCATTTT
14,TRBV5-1,TRBJ2-2,-,-,CASSLAANTGELFF,TGCGCCAGCAGCTTAGCGGCAAACACCGGGGAGCTGTTTTTT
11,TRBV20-1,TRBJ2-7,-,-,CSASIGYEQYF,TGCAGTGCTAGTATCGGGTACGAGCAGTACTTC
15,TRBV12-5,TRBJ2-5,-,-,CASGSPGLGTETQYF,TGTGCTAGTGGTTCCCCAGGACTGGGAACAGAGACCCAGTACTTC
15,TRBV5-1,TRBJ2-2,TRBD1,-,CASSPGTGGGGELFF,TGCGCCAGCAGCCCTGGGACAGGGGGCGGCGGGGAGCTGTTTTTT
15,TRBV6-1,TRBJ1-2,TRBD1,-,CAINHPGQGRYGYTF,TGTGCCATCAATCATCCGGGACAGGGGCGCTATGGCTACACCTTC
12,TRBV6-1,TRBJ1-5,-,once,CASSEGVRPQHF,TGTGCCAGCAGTGAAGGCGTTAGGCCCCAGCATTTT
13,TRBV27,TRBJ2-7,-,once,CASSSSPQREQYF,TGTGCCAGCAGTTCCAGCCCCCAGAGGGAGCAGTACTTC
12,TRBV29-1,TRBJ1-1,-,once,CSARQTNTEAFF,TGCAGCGCGCGACAGACGAACACTGAAGCTTTCTTT
18,TRBV11-2,TRBJ2-6,-,-,CASSLGLHEAAGANVLTF,TGTGCCAGCAGCTTAGGGTTACATGAGGCGGCGGGGGCCAACGTCCTGACTTTC
13,TRBV27,TRBJ1-1,TRBD1,-,CASGHTGGTEAFF,TGTGCCAGCGGACATACAGGGGGCACTGAAGCTTTCTTT
14,TRBV5-1,TRBJ2-7,-,-,CASSLRGNNYEQYF,TGCGCCAGCAGCTTGCGGGGGAACAACTACGAGCAGTACTTC
15,TRBV7-2,TRBJ1-2,TRBD1,-,CASSLGTGAGYGYTF,TGTGCCAGCTCCCTTGGGACAGGGGCCGGCTATGGCTACACCTTC
14,TRBV11-2,TRBJ2-1,TRBD1,-,CASSETGSYNEQFF,TGTGCCAGCAGCGAGACAGGGTCCTACAATGAGCAGTTCTTC
12,TRBV6-5,TRBJ1-1,-,-,CASSQGPSEAFF,TGTGCCAGCAGTCAGGGCCCTTCTGAAGCTTTCTTT